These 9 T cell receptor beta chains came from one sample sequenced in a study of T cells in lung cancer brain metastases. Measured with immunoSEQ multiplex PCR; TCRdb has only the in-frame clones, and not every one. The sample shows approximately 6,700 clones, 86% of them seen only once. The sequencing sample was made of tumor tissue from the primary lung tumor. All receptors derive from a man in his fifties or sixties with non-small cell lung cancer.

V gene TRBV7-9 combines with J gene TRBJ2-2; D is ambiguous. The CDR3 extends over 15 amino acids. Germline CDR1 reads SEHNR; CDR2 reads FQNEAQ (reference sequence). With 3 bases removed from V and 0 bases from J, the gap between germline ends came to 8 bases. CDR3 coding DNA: TGTGCCAGCAGCTTTCCTTTTCCGAACACCGGGGAGCTGTTTTTT. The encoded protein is CASSFPFPNTGELFF.

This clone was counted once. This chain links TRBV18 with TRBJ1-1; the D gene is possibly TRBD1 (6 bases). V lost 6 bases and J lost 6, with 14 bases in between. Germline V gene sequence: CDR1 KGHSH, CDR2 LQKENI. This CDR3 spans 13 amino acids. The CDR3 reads CASSGAGESEAFF. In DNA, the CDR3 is TGTGCCAGCTCTGGGGCAGGGGAATCTGAAGCTTTCTTT.

CDR3 DNA sequence: TGTGCCAGCAACCTATCAGTTCCCCGGGACCTCAATTCACCCCTCCACTTT. This translates into CASNLSVPRDLNSPLHF. V and J are TRBV11-3 and TRBJ1-6; D might be TRBD1 (5 bases). The V gene lost 7 bases and the J gene lost 7 bases, with 23 bases spanning the gap. This CDR3 is built from 17 residues. Germline assignment: CDR1 SGHNT and CDR2 YENEEA.

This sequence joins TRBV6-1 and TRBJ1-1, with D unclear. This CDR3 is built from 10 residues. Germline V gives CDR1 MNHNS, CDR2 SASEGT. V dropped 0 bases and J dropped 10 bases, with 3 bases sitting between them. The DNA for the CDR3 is TGTGCCAGCAGTGAAGCAACAGCTTTCTTT. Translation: CASSEATAFF.

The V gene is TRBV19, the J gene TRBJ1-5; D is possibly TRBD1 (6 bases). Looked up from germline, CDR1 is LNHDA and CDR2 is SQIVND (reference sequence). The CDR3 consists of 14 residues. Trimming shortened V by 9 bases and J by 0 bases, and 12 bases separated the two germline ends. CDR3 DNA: TGTGCCAGCACCACAGGGTATAGCAATCAGCCCCAGCATTTT. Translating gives CASTTGYSNQPQHF.

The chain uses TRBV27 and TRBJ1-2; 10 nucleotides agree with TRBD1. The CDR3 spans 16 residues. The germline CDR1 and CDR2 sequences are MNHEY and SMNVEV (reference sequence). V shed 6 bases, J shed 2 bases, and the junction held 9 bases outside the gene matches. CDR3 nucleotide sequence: TGTGCCAGCAGCCGGGGCGTGGGACAGGGGAACTATGGCTACACCTTC. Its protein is CASSRGVGQGNYGYTF.

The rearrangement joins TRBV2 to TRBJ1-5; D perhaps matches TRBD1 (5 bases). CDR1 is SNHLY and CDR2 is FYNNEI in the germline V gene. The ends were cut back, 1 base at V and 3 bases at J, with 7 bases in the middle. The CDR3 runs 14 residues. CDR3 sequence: CASSEDGHNQPQHF. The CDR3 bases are TGTGCCAGCAGTGAAGACGGACACAATCAGCCCCAGCATTTT.

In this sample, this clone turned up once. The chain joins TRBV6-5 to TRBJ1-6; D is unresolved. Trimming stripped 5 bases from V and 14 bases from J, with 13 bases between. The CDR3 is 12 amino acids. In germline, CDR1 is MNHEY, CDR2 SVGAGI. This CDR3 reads CASSPPTGTLHF. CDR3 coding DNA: TGTGCCAGCAGTCCCCCGACGGGTACCCTCCACTTT.

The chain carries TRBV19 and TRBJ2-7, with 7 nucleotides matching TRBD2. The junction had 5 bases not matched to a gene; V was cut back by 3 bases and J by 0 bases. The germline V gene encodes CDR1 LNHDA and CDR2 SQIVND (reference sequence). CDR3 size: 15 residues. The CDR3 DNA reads TGTGCCAGTAGTATTTCGGGGGGTGCCTCCTACGAGCAGTACTTC. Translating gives CASSISGGASYEQYF.